What follows describes a single TCR beta chain. The use of a sample-barcoded 5' primer and a J-beta primer mix characterized a second PCR of 7 to 11 cycles. TCRdb analysed the 5' RACE reads with MiXCR anew, one entry per CDR3 protein. The sample shows approximately 800,000 distinct CDR3 sequences, under 80% of them seen only once. The record originates from a study of blood T cells in healthy people across ages. Study details: Using template switching, researchers captured about one barcoded beta molecule for each two T cells.

This CDR3 spans 12 amino acids. From germline, CDR1 is MNHEY and CDR2 SVGEGT. J was trimmed by 6 bases and V by 7 bases; bases with no gene match: 3. Sample donors were healthy Caucasian individuals that came from Russia, aged roughly 6 to 100. The chain links TRBV6-2 or TRBV6-3 to TRBJ1-5, with 7 bases lining up with TRBD1. The TCR originated in a man aged 30-40 years in good health. Sequenced material: blood. In nucleotides, the CDR3 is TGTGCCAGCAAGCAGGGGGGTCAGCCCCAGCATTTT. Protein product: CASKQGGQPQHF.